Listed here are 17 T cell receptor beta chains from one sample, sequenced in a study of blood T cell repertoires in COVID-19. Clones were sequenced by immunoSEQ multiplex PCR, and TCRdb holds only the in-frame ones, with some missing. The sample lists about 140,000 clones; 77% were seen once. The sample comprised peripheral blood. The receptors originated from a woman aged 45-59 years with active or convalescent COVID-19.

In nucleotides, the CDR3 is TGCCCCCCCCGCCGACAGGTGGATGGGGACCTTTCTAGCACAGATACGCAGTATTTT. It translates to CPPRRQVDGDLSSTDTQYF. This chain uses TRBV4-3 with TRBJ2-3; D might be TRBD1 (6 bases). Germline CDR1 is LGHNA and CDR2 is YSLEER. The CDR3 covers 19 residues.

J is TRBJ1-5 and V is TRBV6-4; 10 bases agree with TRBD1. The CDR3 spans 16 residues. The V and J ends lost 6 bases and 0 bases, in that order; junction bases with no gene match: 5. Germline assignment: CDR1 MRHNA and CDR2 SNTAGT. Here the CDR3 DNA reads TGTGCCAGCAGCGGGACAGGGGCCCATAGCAATCAGCCCCAGCATTTT. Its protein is CASSGTGAHSNQPQHF.

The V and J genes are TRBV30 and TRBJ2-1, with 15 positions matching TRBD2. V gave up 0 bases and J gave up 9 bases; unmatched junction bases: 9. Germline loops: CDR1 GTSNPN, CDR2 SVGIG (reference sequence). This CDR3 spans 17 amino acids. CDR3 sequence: CAWSVTGLAGGSGEQFF. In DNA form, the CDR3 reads TGTGCCTGGAGTGTTACGGGACTAGCGGGAGGCTCAGGTGAGCAGTTCTTC. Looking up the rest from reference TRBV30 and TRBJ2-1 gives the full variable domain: SQTIHQWPATLVQPVGSPLSLECTVEGTSNPNLYWYRQAAGRGLQLLFYSVGIGQISSEVPQNLSASRPQDRQFILSSKKLLLSDSGFYLCAWSVTGLAGGSGEQFFGPGTRLTVL.

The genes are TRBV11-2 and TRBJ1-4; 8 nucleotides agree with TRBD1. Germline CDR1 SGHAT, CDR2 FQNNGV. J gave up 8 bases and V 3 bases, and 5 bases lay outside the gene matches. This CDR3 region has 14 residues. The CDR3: CASSFDRGGEKLFF. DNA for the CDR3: TGTGCCAGCAGCTTCGACAGGGGAGGGGAAAAACTGTTTTTT.

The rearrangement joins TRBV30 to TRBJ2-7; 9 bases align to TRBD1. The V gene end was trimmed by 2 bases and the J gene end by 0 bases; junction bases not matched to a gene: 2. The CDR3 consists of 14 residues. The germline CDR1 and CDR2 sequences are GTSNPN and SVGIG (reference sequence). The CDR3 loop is CAWSPTGGSYEQYF. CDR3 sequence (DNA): TGTGCCTGGAGTCCGACAGGGGGCTCCTACGAGCAGTACTTC.

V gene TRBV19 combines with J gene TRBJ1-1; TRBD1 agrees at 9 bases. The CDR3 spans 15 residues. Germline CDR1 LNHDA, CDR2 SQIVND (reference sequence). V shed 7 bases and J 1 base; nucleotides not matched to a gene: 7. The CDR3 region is CASTKTGGGNTEAFF. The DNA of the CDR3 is TGTGCCAGTACCAAGACAGGGGGGGGGAACACTGAAGCTTTCTTT.

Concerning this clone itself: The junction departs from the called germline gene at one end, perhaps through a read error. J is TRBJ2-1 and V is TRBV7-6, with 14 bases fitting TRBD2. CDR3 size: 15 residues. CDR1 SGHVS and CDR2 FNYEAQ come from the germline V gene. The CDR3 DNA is TGTGCCAGCAGCTTGGGACTAGCGGGAGACCCCAATTGGCTCTTC. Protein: CASSLGLAGDPNWLF.

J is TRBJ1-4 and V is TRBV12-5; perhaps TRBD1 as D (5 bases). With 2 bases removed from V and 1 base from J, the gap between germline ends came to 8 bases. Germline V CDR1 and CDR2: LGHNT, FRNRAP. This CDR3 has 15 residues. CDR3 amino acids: CASGLRGQTNEKLFF. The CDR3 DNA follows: TGTGCTAGTGGTTTGAGGGGCCAAACTAATGAAAAACTGTTTTTT.

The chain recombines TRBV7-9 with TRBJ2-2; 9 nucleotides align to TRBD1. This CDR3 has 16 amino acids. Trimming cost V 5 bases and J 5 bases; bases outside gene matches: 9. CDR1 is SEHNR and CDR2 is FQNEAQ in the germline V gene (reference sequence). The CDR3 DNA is TGTGCCAGCAGCAAGGGACAGGGAGGGCCGACCGGGGAGCTGTTTTTT. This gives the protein CASSKGQGGPTGELFF.

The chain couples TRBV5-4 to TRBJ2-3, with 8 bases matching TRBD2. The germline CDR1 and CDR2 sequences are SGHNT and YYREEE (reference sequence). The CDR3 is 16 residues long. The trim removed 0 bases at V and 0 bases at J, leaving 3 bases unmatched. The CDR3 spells CASSLALAGSTDTQYF. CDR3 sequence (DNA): TGTGCCAGCAGCTTGGCCCTAGCGGGTAGCACAGATACGCAGTATTTT.

The CDR3, as DNA: TGTGCCAGCAGCTCAAACCCGGGTGAGCAGTTCTTC. Protein: CASSSNPGEQFF. The chain joins TRBV7-8 to TRBJ2-1; D unclear. The CDR3 runs 12 residues. The germline V gene encodes CDR1 SGHVS and CDR2 FQNEAQ. Trimming cost V 4 bases and J 9 bases, with 10 bases left between them.

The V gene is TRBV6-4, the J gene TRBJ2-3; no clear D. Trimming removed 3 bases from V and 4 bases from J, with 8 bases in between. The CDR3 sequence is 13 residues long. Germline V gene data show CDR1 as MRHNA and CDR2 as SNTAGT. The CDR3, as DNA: TGTGCCAGCAGTGAACGTCGAGCAGATACGCAGTATTTT. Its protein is CASSERRADTQYF.

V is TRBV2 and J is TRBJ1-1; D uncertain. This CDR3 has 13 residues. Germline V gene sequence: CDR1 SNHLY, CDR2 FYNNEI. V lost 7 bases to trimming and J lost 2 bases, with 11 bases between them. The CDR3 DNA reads TGTGCCAGCATTAGGACTGGTAACACTGAAGCTTTCTTT. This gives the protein CASIRTGNTEAFF.

CDR3 in DNA: TGTGCCAGCAGCCCGGACAGAACTAGCACAGATACGCAGTATTTT. Translation gives CASSPDRTSTDTQYF. V and J are TRBV11-2 and TRBJ2-3; possibly TRBD1 for D (6 bases). CDR1 is SGHAT and CDR2 is FQNNGV in the germline V gene. V was shortened by 5 bases and J by 0 bases, with 12 bases between the two germline ends. CDR3 length equals 15 residues.

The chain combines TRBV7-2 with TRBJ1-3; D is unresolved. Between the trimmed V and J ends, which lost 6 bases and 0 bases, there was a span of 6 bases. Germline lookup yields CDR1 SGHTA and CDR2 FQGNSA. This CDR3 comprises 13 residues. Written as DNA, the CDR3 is TGTGCCAGCAGGGACTTCTCTGGAAACACCATATATTTT. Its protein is CASRDFSGNTIYF.

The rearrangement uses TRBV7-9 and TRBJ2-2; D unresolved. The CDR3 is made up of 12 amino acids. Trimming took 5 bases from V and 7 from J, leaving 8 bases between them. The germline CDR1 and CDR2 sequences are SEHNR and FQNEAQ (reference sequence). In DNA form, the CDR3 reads TGTGCCAGCAGCCAGGTAGTCGGGGAGCTGTTTTTT. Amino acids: CASSQVVGELFF. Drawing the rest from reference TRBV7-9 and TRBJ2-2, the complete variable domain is DTGVSQNPRHKITKRGQNVTFRCDPISEHNRLYWYRQTLGQGPEFLTYFQNEAQLEKSRLLSDRFSAERPKGSFSTLEIQRTEQGDSAMYLCASSQVVGELFFGEGSRLTVL.

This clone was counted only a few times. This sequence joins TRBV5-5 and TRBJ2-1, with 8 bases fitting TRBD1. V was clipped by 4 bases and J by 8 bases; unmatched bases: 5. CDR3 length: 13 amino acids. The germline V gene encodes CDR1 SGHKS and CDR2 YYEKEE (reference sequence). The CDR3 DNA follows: TGTGCCAGCAGCCTGACAGGGGTGCATGAGCAGTTCTTC. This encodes CASSLTGVHEQFF.